This T cell receptor (beta chain) stems from a study of blood T cell repertoires in COVID-19. In the original analysis: Reference gene primer amplification gave nucleated cell count estimates. Sequenced by immunoSEQ multiplex PCR; TCRdb stores in-frame clones only, minus some. The V and J calls and clone size were taken over from that table, and D and trimming were inferred from the DNA. The sample holds fewer than 200,000 clones, roughly 80% seen once. The V gene lost 1 base and the J gene lost 3 bases, with 10 bases spanning the gap. The CDR3 runs 15 residues. The germline V gene encodes CDR1 MGHRA and CDR2 YSYEKL. This clone was found once. The cohort comprised adults aged about 18 to 89 years residing in 20 to 30 US areas. Membership in each cohort depended on participant-reported clinical history. Recovered status applied to Cohort 3 donors who had two consecutive negative PCRs. It also applied to those with clearance or with symptom resolution.

The TCR originated in a man aged 45-65 years who had recovered from COVID-19. The sequenced material came from PBMCs or T cells enriched from blood (not recorded which). This chain links TRBV4-1 with TRBJ2-1; D may be TRBD2 (6 bases). CDR3 sequence reads: CASSQAGGVYNEQFF. The CDR3 region has the DNA TGCGCCAGCAGCCAAGCCGGCGGGGTCTACAATGAGCAGTTCTTC.